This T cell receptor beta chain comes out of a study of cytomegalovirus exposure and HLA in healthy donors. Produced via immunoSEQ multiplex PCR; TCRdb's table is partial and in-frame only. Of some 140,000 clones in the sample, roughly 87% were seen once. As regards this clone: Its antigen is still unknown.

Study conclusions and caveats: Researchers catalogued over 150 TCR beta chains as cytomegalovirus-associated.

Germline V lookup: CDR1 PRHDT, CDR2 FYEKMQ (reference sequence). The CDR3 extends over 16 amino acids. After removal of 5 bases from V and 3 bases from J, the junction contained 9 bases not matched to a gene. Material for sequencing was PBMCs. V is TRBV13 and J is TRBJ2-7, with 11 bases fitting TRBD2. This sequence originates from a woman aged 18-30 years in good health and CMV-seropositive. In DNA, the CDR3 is TGTGCCAGCAGCCTGGGACTAGCGGCCGGATTCTACGAGCAGTACTTC. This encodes CASSLGLAAGFYEQYF.